The 17 T cell receptor beta chains given below trace back to one sample, sequenced in a study of blood T cell repertoires in COVID-19 (dated by TCRdb to the early 2020s). The library was built by means of the immunoSEQ multiplex PCR assay. TCRdb holds this immuneACCESS table with in-frame rearrangements only. Some clones are missing; in checked studies, unresolved V genes explain under half, and the rest has no known cause. This sample is represented by about 160,000 clones; 90% to 95% of them were singletons. About 5% of the sample lies in the top ten. Specimen: peripheral blood. These receptors were taken from a woman in her 50s with acute or convalescent COVID-19.

CDR3 sequence (DNA): TGTGCCAGCAGCTTCCAGGGGAGCAGTGAAGCTTTCTTT. Amino acids: CASSFQGSSEAFF. The chain employs TRBV7-9 and TRBJ1-1; D may be TRBD1 (6 bases). Trimming took off 3 bases at V and 7 bases at J, with 12 bases between the two ends. Germline CDR1 SEHNR, CDR2 FQNEAQ (reference sequence). The CDR3 runs to 13 residues. The variable domain in full, with the rest retrieved from reference TRBV7-9 and TRBJ1-1, is DTGVSQNPRHKITKRGQNVTFRCDPISEHNRLYWYRQTLGQGPEFLTYFQNEAQLEKSRLLSDRFSAERPKGSFSTLEIQRTEQGDSAMYLCASSFQGSSEAFFGQGTRLTVV.

J is TRBJ1-4 and V is TRBV2, with TRBD1 identical over 7 bases. The CDR3 is made up of 13 amino acids. J was trimmed by 5 bases and V by 8 bases; bases with no gene match: 5. The germline CDR1 and CDR2 sequences are SNHLY and FYNNEI. CDR3 loop: CASRDRVNEKLFF. Here the CDR3 DNA reads TGTGCCAGCCGGGACAGAGTAAATGAAAAACTGTTTTTT.

The V call is TRBV5-1, the J call TRBJ1-1; D gene uncertain. Trimming stripped 0 bases from V and 5 bases from J, with 11 bases between. In germline, CDR1 is SGHRS, CDR2 YFSETQ. The CDR3 consists of 14 residues. CDR3 region: CASSLAQRGTEAFF. CDR3 nucleotides: TGCGCCAGCAGCTTGGCCCAACGAGGAACTGAAGCTTTCTTT.

The J gene is TRBJ1-4, the V gene TRBV30, with a possible D match to TRBD1 (6 bases). V was shortened by 8 bases and J by 5 bases, with 21 bases between the two germline ends. Germline V CDR1 and CDR2: GTSNPN, SVGIG (reference sequence). CDR3 size: 15 residues. CDR3 loop: CARQGRGRGNEKLFF. The CDR3 coding sequence is TGTGCCCGGCAGGGGCGAGGAAGAGGGAATGAAAAACTGTTTTTT.

CDR3 sequence: CASSLEASGGYNEQFF. The CDR3 DNA sequence: TGCGCCAGCAGCTTGGAAGCTAGCGGGGGATACAATGAGCAGTTCTTC. V and J are TRBV5-1 and TRBJ2-1, with 10 bases that match TRBD2. The CDR3 spans 16 residues. Trimming took 0 bases from V and 4 from J; bases not matched to a gene: 4. Germline-derived CDR1 and CDR2 are SGHRS and YFSETQ.

The rearrangement links TRBV2 to TRBJ2-5; D not resolved. This CDR3 is 12 amino acids long. Looked up from germline, CDR1 is SNHLY and CDR2 is FYNNEI. V lost 8 bases and J lost 5, with 12 bases in between. This CDR3 reads CASGLKRETQYF. As DNA, the CDR3 is TGTGCCAGCGGGCTTAAAAGGGAGACCCAGTACTTC.

The table lists this clone with a count of one. The chain carries TRBV28 and TRBJ2-1, with TRBD2 matching 7 bases. Germline V gene sequence: CDR1 MDHEN, CDR2 SYDVKM. After removal of 3 bases from V and 7 bases from J, the junction contained 9 bases not matched to a gene. There are 15 residues in the CDR3. DNA of the CDR3: TGTGCCAGCAGTTTGTTGGGGGGGAGAGTAAATGAGCAGTTCTTC. Amino acids: CASSLLGGRVNEQFF.

V and J are TRBV6-2 or TRBV6-3 and TRBJ2-2; D gene uncertain. This CDR3 is 14 amino acids long. The ends were cut back, 2 bases at V and 1 base at J, with 5 bases in the middle. In germline, CDR1 is MNHEY, CDR2 SVGEGT. The CDR3 region is CASSYDKNTGELFF. The DNA for the CDR3 is TGTGCCAGCAGTTACGACAAGAACACCGGGGAGCTGTTTTTT.

The chain has TRBV12-3 or TRBV12-4 and TRBJ2-5; 10 bases align to TRBD2. With 7 bases clipped from V and 7 bases from J, the junction kept 6 bases outside the gene matches. The CDR3 totals 13 residues. The CDR3 sequence: CASTTSGEGTQYF. CDR3 nucleotide sequence: TGTGCCAGCACCACTAGCGGGGAAGGGACCCAGTACTTC.

In nucleotides, the CDR3 is TGTGCCAGCAGTTCGAGCGGGAGTGACGAGCAGTACTTC. Translating gives CASSSSGSDEQYF. The J gene is TRBJ2-7, the V gene TRBV28; 8 nucleotides match TRBD2. This CDR3 spans 13 amino acids. Trimming took 4 bases from V and 5 from J; bases not matched to a gene: 4. Looked up from germline, CDR1 is MDHEN and CDR2 is SYDVKM.

V and J are TRBV28 and TRBJ1-6; 7 positions match TRBD1. The CDR3 runs 16 residues. Germline V gene data show CDR1 as MDHEN and CDR2 as SYDVKM. The trim removed 6 bases at V and 6 bases at J, leaving 11 bases unmatched. CDR3 region: CASRPPPGTVNSPLHF. The CDR3 DNA is TGTGCCAGCAGACCTCCCCCCGGGACAGTTAATTCACCCCTCCACTTT.

V and J are TRBV2 and TRBJ2-5; D is perhaps TRBD1 (6 bases). The CDR3 contains 13 residues. Germline V CDR1 and CDR2: SNHLY, FYNNEI. V was clipped by 8 bases and J by 2 bases, with 12 bases between them. The CDR3 here is CASLARGQETQYF. The CDR3 DNA reads as TGTGCCAGCTTAGCGAGGGGGCAAGAGACCCAGTACTTC. Full variable domain (outside the CDR3, taken from reference TRBV2 and TRBJ2-5): EPEVTQTPSHQVTQMGQEVILRCVPISNHLYFYWYRQILGQKVEFLVSFYNNEISEKSEIFDDQFSVERPDGSNFTLKIRSTKLEDSAMYFCASLARGQETQYFGPGTRLLVL.

V is TRBV3-1 (or the pseudogene TRBV3-2) and J is TRBJ2-1; 8 bases agree with TRBD2. After removal of 1 base from V and 5 bases from J, the junction contained 7 bases not matched to a gene. The CDR3 is 16 residues long. Germline CDR1 and CDR2: LGHDT and YNNKEL (reference sequence). In nucleotides, the CDR3 is TGTGCCAGCAGCCAAGGGATAGGACTAGCAGACAATGAGCAGTTCTTC. Translating it yields CASSQGIGLADNEQFF.

The chain recombines TRBV2 with TRBJ2-1; TRBD2 matches 8 bases. The germline V gene has CDR1 SNHLY and CDR2 FYNNEI. The junction had 2 bases not matched to a gene; V was cut back by 6 bases and J by 10 bases. This CDR3 is 11 amino acids long. The CDR3 sequence: CASSSSGEQFF. In DNA form, the CDR3 reads TGTGCCAGCAGCTCTAGCGGGGAGCAGTTCTTC. The full variable domain, its missing parts supplied by reference TRBV2 and TRBJ2-1, is EPEVTQTPSHQVTQMGQEVILRCVPISNHLYFYWYRQILGQKVEFLVSFYNNEISEKSEIFDDQFSVERPDGSNFTLKIRSTKLEDSAMYFCASSSSGEQFFGPGTRLTVL.

V is TRBV6-5 and J is TRBJ1-6; 8 bases match TRBD1. This CDR3 is 14 amino acids long. Germline V gene lookup returns CDR1 MNHEY and CDR2 SVGAGI. J was trimmed by 5 bases and V by 7 bases; bases with no gene match: 4. The CDR3 DNA is TGTGCCAGCACCACGACAGGGGATAATTCACCCCTCCACTTT. It translates to CASTTTGDNSPLHF.

About this clone: The junction differs from germline at one of its ends, possibly a read error. This chain uses TRBV2 with TRBJ2-3; D might be TRBD1 (5 bases). Per the germline V gene, CDR1 is SNHLY and CDR2 is FYNNEI. The CDR3 is 16 residues long. For the CDR3, the DNA is TGTGCCAGCAGCTTCAGACTCTCATCAAAGACAGATACGCAGTTTTTT. Translated: CASSFRLSSKTDTQFF.

This chain uses TRBV18 with TRBJ2-1, with 9 positions matching TRBD2. The V and J ends lost 0 bases and 4 bases, in that order; junction bases with no gene match: 1. The length of the CDR3 is 15 residues. From germline, CDR1 is KGHSH and CDR2 LQKENI. DNA of the CDR3: TGTGCCAGCTCACCACCAGCGGGAGGTTACAATGAGCAGTTCTTC. Amino acids: CASSPPAGGYNEQFF.